The rows below give T cell receptor beta chains drawn from one sample of a study of OX40 agonist ivuxolimab in advanced cancers. Using immunoSEQ multiplex PCR, the repertoire was profiled, and TCRdb retains in-frame clones only, with some absent. The table records roughly 96,000 clones, approximately 80% of them present only once. The sequences come from CD4+ or CD8+ T cells sorted from blood, collected in a trial of the OX40 agonist ivuxolimab. The receptor set was obtained from an adult with an advanced solid tumor such as melanoma, head and neck, liver or kidney cancer. The CDR3 runs from the conserved cysteine through the conserved F or W. A D gene is named only where the DNA matches it firmly. Only part of the rows carry a size: once, few, many, or a class if the clone is expanded.

CDR3: CASSPTSGGTDTQYF
DNA: TGTGCCAGCTCCCCAACTAGCGGGGGCACAGATACGCAGTATTTT
size: NA
J: TRBJ2-3
D: TRBD2
V: TRBV18

CDR3: CASSLMGLAYNEQFF
DNA: TGCGCCAGCAGCTTGATGGGACTAGCTTACAATGAGCAGTTCTTC
size: few
J: TRBJ2-1
D: TRBD2
V: TRBV5-1

CDR3: CASSQGLANTGELFF
DNA: TGTGCCAGCAGTCAGGGACTCGCGAACACCGGGGAGCTGTTTTTT
size: NA
J: TRBJ2-2
D: NA
V: TRBV27

CDR3: CASRGQGIGPQHF
DNA: TGTGCCAGCAGGGGACAGGGGATTGGGCCCCAGCATTTT
size: NA
J: TRBJ1-5
D: TRBD1
V: TRBV2

CDR3: CASSIDSFHTEAFF
DNA: TGTGCCAGTAGTATCGACAGTTTTCACACTGAAGCTTTCTTT
size: NA
J: TRBJ1-1
D: NA
V: TRBV19

CDR3: CASRGRPNEKLFF
DNA: TGTGCCAGTAGAGGGAGGCCTAATGAAAAACTGTTTTTT
size: once
J: TRBJ1-4
D: NA
V: TRBV19

CDR3: CASSYRVGNQPQHF
DNA: TGTGCCAGCAGCTACAGGGTGGGCAATCAGCCCCAGCATTTT
size: NA
J: TRBJ1-5
D: NA
V: TRBV7-3

CDR3: CASSHGSGEQYF
DNA: TGTGCCAGCAGCCACGGGTCCGGCGAGCAGTACTTC
size: once
J: TRBJ2-7
D: NA
V: TRBV7-2

CDR3: CATLGGKAGNTIYF
DNA: TGTGCCACATTAGGGGGAAAAGCTGGAAACACCATATATTTT
size: NA
J: TRBJ1-3
D: NA
V: TRBV27

CDR3: CASSLGQRSYEQYF
DNA: TGTGCCAGCAGCTTGGGACAGCGATCCTACGAGCAGTACTTC
size: NA
J: TRBJ2-7
D: NA
V: TRBV5-4

CDR3: CASIQNGGAGGYTF
DNA: TGTGCCAGCATTCAGAACGGGGGGGCTGGCGGCTACACCTTC
size: NA
J: TRBJ1-2
D: NA
V: TRBV6-5

CDR3: CASSMLSGQGSEAFF
DNA: TGTGCCAGTAGTATGTTGTCGGGACAGGGCTCTGAAGCTTTCTTT
size: NA
J: TRBJ1-1
D: TRBD1
V: TRBV19

CDR3: CASSEMTRGGYQPQHF
DNA: TGTGCCAGCAGTGAAATGACCAGAGGGGGATATCAGCCCCAGCATTTT
size: NA
J: TRBJ1-5
D: NA
V: TRBV6-1

CDR3: CASWEGGSGEQYF
DNA: TGCGCCAGCTGGGAGGGGGGGTCAGGCGAGCAGTACTTC
size: NA
J: TRBJ2-7
D: NA
V: TRBV10-2

CDR3: CASSLAAETQYF
DNA: TGTGCCAGCAGCTTAGCCGCGGAGACCCAGTACTTC
size: NA
J: TRBJ2-5
D: NA
V: TRBV7-8

CDR3: CASSLGLANEQFF
DNA: TGTGCCAGCAGCTTGGGGCTAGCCAACGAGCAGTTCTTC
size: NA
J: TRBJ2-1
D: NA
V: TRBV5-6